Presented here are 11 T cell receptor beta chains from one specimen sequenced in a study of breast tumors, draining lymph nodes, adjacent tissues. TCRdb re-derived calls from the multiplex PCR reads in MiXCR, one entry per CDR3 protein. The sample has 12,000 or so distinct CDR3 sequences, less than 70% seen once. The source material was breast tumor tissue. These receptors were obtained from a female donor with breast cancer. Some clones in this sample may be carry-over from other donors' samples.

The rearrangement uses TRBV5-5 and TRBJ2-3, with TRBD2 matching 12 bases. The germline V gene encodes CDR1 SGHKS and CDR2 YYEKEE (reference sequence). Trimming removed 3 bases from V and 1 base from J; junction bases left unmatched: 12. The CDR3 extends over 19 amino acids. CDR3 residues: CASSSSGLAGSRGTDTQYF. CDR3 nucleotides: TGTGCCAGCAGCTCATCCGGACTAGCGGGGAGTCGGGGCACAGATACGCAGTATTTT.

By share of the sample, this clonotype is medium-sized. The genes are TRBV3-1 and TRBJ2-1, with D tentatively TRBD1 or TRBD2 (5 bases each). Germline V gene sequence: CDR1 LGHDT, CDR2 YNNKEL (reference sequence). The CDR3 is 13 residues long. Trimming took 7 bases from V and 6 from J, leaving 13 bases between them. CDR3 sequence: CASKRGVGNEQFF. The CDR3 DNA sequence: TGTGCCAGCAAAAGAGGGGTGGGCAATGAGCAGTTCTTC.

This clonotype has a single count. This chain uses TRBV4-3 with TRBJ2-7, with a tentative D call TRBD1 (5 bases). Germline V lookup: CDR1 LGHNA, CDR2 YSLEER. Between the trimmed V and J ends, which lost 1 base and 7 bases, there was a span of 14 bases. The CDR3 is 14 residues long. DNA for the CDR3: TGCGCCAGCAGCCAAGGAGCCCAGGGTGGGGAGCAGTACTTC. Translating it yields CASSQGAQGGEQYF.

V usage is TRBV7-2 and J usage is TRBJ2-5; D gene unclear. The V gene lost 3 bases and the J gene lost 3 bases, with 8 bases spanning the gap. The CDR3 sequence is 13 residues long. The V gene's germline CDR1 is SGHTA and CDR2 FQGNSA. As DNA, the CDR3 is TGTGCCAGCAGCTTTTTCCGGAAAGAGACCCAGTACTTC. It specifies CASSFFRKETQYF. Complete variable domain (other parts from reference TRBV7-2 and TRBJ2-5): GAGVSQSPSNKVTEKGKDVELRCDPISGHTALYWYRQSLGQGLEFLIYFQGNSAPDKSGLPSDRFSAERTGGSVSTLTIQRTQQEDSAVYLCASSFFRKETQYFGPGTRLLVL.

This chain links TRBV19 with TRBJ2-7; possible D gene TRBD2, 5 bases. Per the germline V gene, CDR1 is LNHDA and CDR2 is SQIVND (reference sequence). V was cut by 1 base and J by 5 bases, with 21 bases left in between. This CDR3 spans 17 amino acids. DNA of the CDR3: TGTGCCAGTAGTATAGTACTTGTAGGCCTCGGAGGCCACGAGCAGTACTTC. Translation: CASSIVLVGLGGHEQYF.

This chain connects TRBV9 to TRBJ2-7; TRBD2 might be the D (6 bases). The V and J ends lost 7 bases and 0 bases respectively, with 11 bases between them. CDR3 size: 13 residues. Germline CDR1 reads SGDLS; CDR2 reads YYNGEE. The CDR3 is CASGGKSSYEQYF. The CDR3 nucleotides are TGTGCCAGCGGGGGGAAGAGCTCCTACGAGCAGTACTTC.

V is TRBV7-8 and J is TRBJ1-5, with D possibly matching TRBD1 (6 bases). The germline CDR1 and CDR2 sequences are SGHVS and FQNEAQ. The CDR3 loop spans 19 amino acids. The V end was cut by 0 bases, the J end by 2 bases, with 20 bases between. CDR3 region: CASSLAQRGAGRGNQPQHF. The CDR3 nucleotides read TGTGCCAGCAGCTTAGCGCAGCGGGGGGCAGGGCGGGGCAATCAGCCCCAGCATTTT.

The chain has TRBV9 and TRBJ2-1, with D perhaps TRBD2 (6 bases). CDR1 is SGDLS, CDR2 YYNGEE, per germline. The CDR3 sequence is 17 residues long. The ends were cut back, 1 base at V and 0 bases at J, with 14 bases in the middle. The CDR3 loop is CASSVSQRASSYNEQFF. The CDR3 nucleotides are TGTGCCAGCAGCGTATCTCAGCGGGCAAGCTCCTACAATGAGCAGTTCTTC. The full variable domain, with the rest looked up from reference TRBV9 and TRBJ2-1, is DSGVTQTPKHLITATGQRVTLRCSPRSGDLSVYWYQQSLDQGLQFLIQYYNGEERAKGNILERFSAQQFPDLHSELNLSSLELGDSALYFCASSVSQRASSYNEQFFGPGTRLTVL.

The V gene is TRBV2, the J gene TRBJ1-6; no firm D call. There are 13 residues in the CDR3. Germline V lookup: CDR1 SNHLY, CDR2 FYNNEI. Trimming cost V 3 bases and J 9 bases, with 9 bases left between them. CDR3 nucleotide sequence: TGTGCCAGCAGTGAGGTCCGAGGTTCACCCCTCCACTTT. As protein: CASSEVRGSPLHF.

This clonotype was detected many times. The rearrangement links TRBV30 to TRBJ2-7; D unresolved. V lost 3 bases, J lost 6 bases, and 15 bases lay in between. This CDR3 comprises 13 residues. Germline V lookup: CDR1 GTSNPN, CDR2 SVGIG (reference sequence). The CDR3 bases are TGTGCCTGGAGCATGTCGGTGACCAGCGAGCAGTACTTC. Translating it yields CAWSMSVTSEQYF.

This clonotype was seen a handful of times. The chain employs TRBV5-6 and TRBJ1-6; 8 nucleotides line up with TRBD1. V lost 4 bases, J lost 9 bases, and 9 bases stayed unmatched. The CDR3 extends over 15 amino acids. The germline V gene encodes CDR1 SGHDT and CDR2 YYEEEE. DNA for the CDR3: TGTGCCAGCAGCCCCCCTGCCGGGACAGGTTCACCCCTCCACTTT. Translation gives CASSPPAGTGSPLHF.